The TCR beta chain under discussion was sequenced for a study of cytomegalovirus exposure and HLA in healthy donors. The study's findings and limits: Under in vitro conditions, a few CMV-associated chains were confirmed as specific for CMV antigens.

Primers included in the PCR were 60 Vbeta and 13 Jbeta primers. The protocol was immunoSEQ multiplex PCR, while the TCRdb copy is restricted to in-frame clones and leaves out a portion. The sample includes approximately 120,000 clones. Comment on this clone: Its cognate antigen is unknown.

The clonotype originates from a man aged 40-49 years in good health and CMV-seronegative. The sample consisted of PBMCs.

Here the CDR3 reads CASSYSDSQREKLFF. CDR3 bases: TGTGCCAGCAGTTATTCGGACAGTCAGCGGGAAAAACTGTTTTTT. The chain employs TRBV6-5 and TRBJ1-4; D is possibly TRBD1 (6 bases). Germline V gene data show CDR1 as MNHEY and CDR2 as SVGAGI. The CDR3 sequence is 15 residues long. The V end was cut by 3 bases, the J end by 8 bases, with 16 bases between.